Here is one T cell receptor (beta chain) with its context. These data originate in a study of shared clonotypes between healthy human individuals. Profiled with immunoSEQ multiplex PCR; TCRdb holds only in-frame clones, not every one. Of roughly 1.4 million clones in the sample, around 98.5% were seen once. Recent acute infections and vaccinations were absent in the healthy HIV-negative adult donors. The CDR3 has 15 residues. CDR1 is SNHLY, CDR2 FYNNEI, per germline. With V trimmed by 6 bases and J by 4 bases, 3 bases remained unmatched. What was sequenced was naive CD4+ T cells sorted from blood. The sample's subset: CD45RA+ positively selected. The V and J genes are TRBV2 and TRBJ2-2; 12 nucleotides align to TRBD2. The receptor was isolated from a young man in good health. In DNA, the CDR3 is TGTGCCAGCAGCACTAGCGGGAGGCTCACCGGGGAGCTGTTTTTT. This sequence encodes CASSTSGRLTGELFF.